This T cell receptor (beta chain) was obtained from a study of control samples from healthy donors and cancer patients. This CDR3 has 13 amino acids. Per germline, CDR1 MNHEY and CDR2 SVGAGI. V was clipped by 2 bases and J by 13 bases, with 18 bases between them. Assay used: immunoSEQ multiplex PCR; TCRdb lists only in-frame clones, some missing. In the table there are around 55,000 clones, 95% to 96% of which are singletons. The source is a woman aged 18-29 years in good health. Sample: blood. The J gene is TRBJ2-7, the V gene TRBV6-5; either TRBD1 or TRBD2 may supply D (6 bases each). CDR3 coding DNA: TGTGCCAGCAGTTACGCGAAGGGGGGACCCAGCTACTTC. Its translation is CASSYAKGGPSYF.